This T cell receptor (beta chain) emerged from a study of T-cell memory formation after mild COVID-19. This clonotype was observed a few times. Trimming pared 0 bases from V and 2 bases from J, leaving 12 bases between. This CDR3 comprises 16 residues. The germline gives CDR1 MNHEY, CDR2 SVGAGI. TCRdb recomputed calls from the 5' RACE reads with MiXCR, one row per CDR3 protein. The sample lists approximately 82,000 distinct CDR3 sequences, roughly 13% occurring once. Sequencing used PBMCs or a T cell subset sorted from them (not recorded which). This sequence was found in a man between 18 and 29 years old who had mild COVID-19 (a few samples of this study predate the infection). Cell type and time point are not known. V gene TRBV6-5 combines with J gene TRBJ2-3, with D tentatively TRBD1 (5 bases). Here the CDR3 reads CASSYSAGRPTDTQYF. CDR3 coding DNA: TGTGCCAGCAGTTACTCCGCAGGGCGACCCACAGATACGCAGTATTTT.